The 23 T cell receptor beta chains below were found in one sample sequenced in a study of blood T cell repertoires in COVID-19. Generated by immunoSEQ multiplex PCR, the TCRdb table keeps only in-frame clones and is missing some. This repertoire shows hundreds of thousands of clones, approximately 80% found once; its top ten account for approximately 1.9%. Sequenced material: peripheral blood. The receptor set was obtained from a woman of 80 years or more with acute or convalescent COVID-19.

This clone was seen only a few times. This chain uses TRBV6-5 with TRBJ1-2; TRBD1 matches at 12 bases. The CDR3 has 15 residues. V dropped 6 bases and J dropped 2; count of bases not matched to a gene: 4. Germline loops: CDR1 MNHEY, CDR2 SVGAGI. CDR3 nucleotide sequence: TGTGCCAGCAGGGGTGGGACAGGGGGCAACTATGGCTACACCTTC. Translating gives CASRGGTGGNYGYTF.

This clone was seen a handful of times. J is TRBJ2-7 and V is TRBV14, with 9 bases that match TRBD2. This CDR3 comprises 16 residues. V was clipped by 0 bases and J by 6 bases; unmatched bases: 9. Germline V gene data show CDR1 as SGHDN and CDR2 as FVKESK. The CDR3 DNA is TGTGCCAGCAGCCAAGAAAGACCCAGCGGGAGGCCCGAGCAGTACTTC. It translates to CASSQERPSGRPEQYF.

V is TRBV7-2 and J is TRBJ1-1, with D possibly being TRBD1 (5 bases). V was trimmed by 5 bases and J by 5 bases, leaving 12 bases between them. Germline CDR1 is SGHTA and CDR2 is FQGNSA. The CDR3 has 13 amino acids. The chain's CDR3 is CASSRIYRTEAFF. For the CDR3, the DNA is TGTGCCAGCAGCCGTATCTACAGGACTGAAGCTTTCTTT.

The table lists this clone with a count of one. The chain couples TRBV7-3 to TRBJ1-1, with D possibly TRBD1 on 6 matching bases. The CDR3 length is 14 residues. The germline gives CDR1 SGHTA, CDR2 FQGTGA. The V and J ends lost 1 base and 4 bases respectively, with 10 bases between them. The DNA for the CDR3 is TGTGCCAGCAGCTTAAATGGGGGCCCCACTGAAGCTTTCTTT. Encoded protein: CASSLNGGPTEAFF. Combining the CDR3 with reference TRBV7-3 and TRBJ1-1 gives the whole variable domain GAGVSQTPSNKVTEKGKYVELRCDPISGHTALYWYRQSLGQGPEFLIYFQGTGAADDSGLPNDRFFAVRPEGSVSTLKIQRTERGDSAVYLCASSLNGGPTEAFFGQGTRLTVV.

This chain joins TRBV5-1 and TRBJ1-2; 8 bases are a match to TRBD1. Germline CDR1 SGHRS, CDR2 YFSETQ. The CDR3 is made up of 13 amino acids. With 4 bases clipped from V and 8 bases from J, the junction kept 7 bases outside the gene matches. Here the CDR3 reads CASSPRQGLGYTF. In DNA form, the CDR3 reads TGCGCCAGCAGCCCACGACAGGGGCTGGGCTACACCTTC. The complete variable domain, with remaining parts taken from reference TRBV5-1 and TRBJ1-2, reads KAGVTQTPRYLIKTRGQQVTLSCSPISGHRSVSWYQQTPGQGLQFLFEYFSETQRNKGNFPGRFSGRQFSNSRSEMNVSTLELGDSALYLCASSPRQGLGYTFGSGTRLTVV.

The chain uses TRBV5-6 and TRBJ2-4; D is possibly TRBD1 (7 bases). CDR3 length: 15 residues. V dropped 0 bases and J dropped 8 bases, with 15 bases sitting between them. Germline CDR1 reads SGHDT; CDR2 reads YYEEEE. Written as DNA, the CDR3 is TGTGCCAGCAGCTTGGTGGGCAGGGGGGAAGACATTCAGTACTTC. Amino acids: CASSLVGRGEDIQYF.

In regard to this clone: Germline and junction disagree at one end, which may indicate a read error. J is TRBJ2-2 and V is TRBV4-3, with 7 bases identical to TRBD2. The CDR3 extends over 15 amino acids. Germline assignment: CDR1 LGHNA and CDR2 YSLEER. Here the CDR3 DNA reads TGCGCCAGCAGCCAAGAACTAGCGAAAACCGGGGAGCTGTTTTTT. This encodes CASSQELAKTGELFF.

This chain links TRBV18 with TRBJ2-1; 13 positions match TRBD2. CDR1 and CDR2 (germline): KGHSH, LQKENI. The V gene end was trimmed by 3 bases and the J gene end by 8 bases; junction bases not matched to a gene: 4. The CDR3 is 15 residues long. The CDR3 nucleotides read TGTGCCAGCTCACCTACTAGCGGGGGGGTGCATGAGCAGTTCTTC. It codes for CASSPTSGGVHEQFF.

The V and J genes are TRBV29-1 and TRBJ2-3; 10 bases agree with TRBD2. The CDR3 spans 14 residues. Germline V gene lookup returns CDR1 SQVTM and CDR2 ANQGSEA. V lost 8 bases, J lost 10 bases, and 15 bases stayed unmatched. The CDR3 nucleotides are TGCAGCCTTGGGGCTAGCGGGAGTGAGAGGGCGCAGTATTTT. Translation: CSLGASGSERAQYF.

In its sample, this clone was seen once. This chain links TRBV7-2 with TRBJ2-5; the D gene is possibly TRBD1 (6 bases). V was clipped by 1 base and J by 2 bases, with 14 bases between them. The CDR3 totals 16 residues. Germline values: CDR1 SGHTA, CDR2 FQGNSA. The CDR3 region has the DNA TGTGCCAGCAGCTTAGGAAGGGGGAGAGGGCAAGAGACCCAGTACTTC. This gives the protein CASSLGRGRGQETQYF.

This chain's CDR3 is CASSLDTSGRTDTQYF. CDR3 DNA sequence: TGTGCCAGCAGCTTAGATACTAGCGGGCGCACAGATACGCAGTATTTT. The chain uses TRBV7-2 and TRBJ2-3, with TRBD2 matching 9 bases. The CDR3 is 16 amino acids. The V segment lost 1 base and the J segment 1 base; nucleotides outside the gene matches: 3. The germline gives CDR1 SGHTA, CDR2 FQGNSA.

J is TRBJ2-6 and V is TRBV7-2, with TRBD1 matching over 10 bases. The CDR3 covers 19 residues. Trimming cost V 5 bases and J 1 base; bases outside gene matches: 11. Germline V CDR1 and CDR2: SGHTA, FQGNSA. CDR3 in DNA: TGTGCCAGCAGCGGGGGACAGGGGACGGCCCCGTCTGGGGCCAACGTCCTGACTTTC. This sequence encodes CASSGGQGTAPSGANVLTF.

This clone occurred once. The chain joins TRBV20-1 to TRBJ2-5, with TRBD1 matching over 7 bases. Trimming cost V 3 bases and J 1 base; bases outside gene matches: 5. The CDR3 is made up of 14 amino acids. Germline CDR1 reads DFQATT; CDR2 reads SNEGSKA (reference sequence). The CDR3 spells CSASSQGVQETQYF. The CDR3 DNA sequence: TGCAGTGCTAGTAGCCAGGGGGTCCAAGAGACCCAGTACTTC.

This clone was seen only once. V usage is TRBV12-2 and J usage is TRBJ2-3; the table calls TRBD2, which could not be checked here. TRBV12-2 is deemed a pseudogene. The CDR3 is 16 residues long. For the CDR3, the DNA is TGTGCAAGTCGCTCAAAGCGGGAGGGAAGGACAGATACGCAGTATTTT. This encodes CASRSKREGRTDTQYF.

This clone was observed once. This chain connects TRBV7-2 to TRBJ1-5; D remains ambiguous. Looked up from germline, CDR1 is SGHTA and CDR2 is FQGNSA. This CDR3 is built from 15 residues. The V and J ends lost 3 bases and 2 bases respectively, with 11 bases between them. For the CDR3, the DNA is TGTGCCAGCAGCTTGGTCGCGAGTGGCAATCAGCCCCAGCATTTT. Translating it yields CASSLVASGNQPQHF.

The chain is built from TRBV15 and TRBJ2-5, with 9 bases fitting TRBD1. With V trimmed by 0 bases and J by 3 bases, 8 bases remained unmatched. Germline V gives CDR1 LNHNV, CDR2 YYDKDF (reference sequence). The length of the CDR3 is 17 residues. In DNA form, the CDR3 reads TGTGCCACCAGCAGAGACGAGGGACAGGGTGGTGAAGAGACCCAGTACTTC. Amino acid sequence: CATSRDEGQGGEETQYF.

This chain joins TRBV28 and TRBJ2-6, with TRBD2 matching 11 bases. In germline, CDR1 is MDHEN, CDR2 SYDVKM. V was clipped by 4 bases and J by 0 bases; unmatched bases: 20. The CDR3 has 23 residues. The CDR3 coding sequence is TGTGCCAGCAGTTCAAACCCCGGACTAGCGGGTCACGGCAAGGGCTCTGGGGCCAACGTCCTGACTTTC. Its translation is CASSSNPGLAGHGKGSGANVLTF.

The V call is TRBV10-2, the J call TRBJ2-7; 7 nucleotides match TRBD1. CDR3 length: 14 amino acids. Trimming cost V 0 bases and J 5 bases; bases outside gene matches: 4. The germline V gene has CDR1 WSHSY and CDR2 SAAADI. The CDR3 here is CASSESDRRDEQYF. CDR3 sequence (DNA): TGCGCCAGCAGTGAGTCGGACAGGCGGGACGAGCAGTACTTC.

J is TRBJ1-4 and V is TRBV2, with D perhaps matching TRBD1 (6 bases). The V gene's germline CDR1 is SNHLY and CDR2 FYNNEI. The CDR3 is 13 amino acids. The V and J ends lost 7 bases and 8 bases respectively, with 14 bases between them. The CDR3 DNA reads TGTGCCAGCACCAGATTGGACAGCGAAAAACTGTTTTTT. Protein sequence: CASTRLDSEKLFF. The full variable domain, in which reference TRBV2 and TRBJ1-4 provide the parts outside the CDR3, is EPEVTQTPSHQVTQMGQEVILRCVPISNHLYFYWYRQILGQKVEFLVSFYNNEISEKSEIFDDQFSVERPDGSNFTLKIRSTKLEDSAMYFCASTRLDSEKLFFGSGTQLSVL.

The chain links TRBV5-6 to TRBJ2-7, with 8 positions matching TRBD2. Germline loops: CDR1 SGHDT, CDR2 YYEEEE. The CDR3 has 15 amino acids. V gave up 0 bases and J gave up 3 bases; unmatched junction bases: 5. The CDR3 bases are TGTGCCAGCAGCTTGGGAGGACTAGCTGTCTACGAGCAGTACTTC. Its protein product is CASSLGGLAVYEQYF.

CDR3 region: CAHPDRRRNQETQYF. The DNA for the CDR3 is TGTGCCCACCCCGATAGGCGGCGGAATCAAGAGACCCAGTACTTC. V usage is TRBV7-9 and J usage is TRBJ2-5, with D uncertain. The ends were cut back, 11 bases at V and 2 bases at J, with 21 bases in the middle. The length of the CDR3 is 15 residues. Germline values: CDR1 SEHNR, CDR2 FQNEAQ (reference sequence).

The chain employs TRBV2 and TRBJ2-5; perhaps TRBD1 as D (6 bases). This CDR3 is built from 13 residues. V shed 11 bases and J shed 2 bases, with 15 bases lying between them. Germline V gene data show CDR1 as SNHLY and CDR2 as FYNNEI. CDR3 DNA sequence: TGTGCCCTTAACGACAGGCTGCAAGAGACCCAGTACTTC. Protein sequence: CALNDRLQETQYF.

The chain is built from TRBV18 and TRBJ1-1; D is perhaps TRBD1 (6 bases). CDR1 and CDR2 from the germline V gene are KGHSH and LQKENI. The ends were cut back, 5 bases at V and 1 base at J, with 8 bases in the middle. This CDR3 has 13 amino acids. Here the CDR3 DNA reads TGTGCCAGCTCAGGGGGCCAGAACACTGAAGCTTTCTTT. Protein: CASSGGQNTEAFF.